One and the same sample provided the 5 T cell receptor beta chains below, sequenced in a study of metastatic and nonmetastatic thyroid tumors. TCRdb reassembled clones from the PCR reads with MiXCR. The data show about 32,000 clones, with about 32% seen just once and about 15% held by the top ten. Patients were all untreated before their thyroid surgery. The material sequenced was tumor tissue. These receptors all come from a female donor with papillary thyroid cancer or a benign thyroid nodule (not recorded which). Some clones in this sample may be carry-over from other donors' samples.

The gene calls are TRBV4-2 and TRBJ1-1; D gene uncertain. This CDR3 has 15 residues. V lost 1 base and J 3 bases, leaving 12 bases between the germline ends. Germline-derived CDR1 and CDR2 are LGHNA and YNFKEQ. DNA of the CDR3: TGTGCCAGCAGCCAAGTGGGCGTTCTGGACACTGAAGCTTTCTTT. This gives the protein CASSQVGVLDTEAFF.

The chain combines TRBV6-1 with TRBJ1-2, with D perhaps TRBD1 (6 bases). The germline V and J ends were trimmed by 7 bases and 5 bases, with 17 bases remaining between them. The CDR3 has 14 residues. The germline V gene encodes CDR1 MNHNS and CDR2 SASEGT. The DNA of the CDR3 is TGTGCCAGCACTGGGGACACCCAACCGTATGGCTACACCTTC. Protein sequence: CASTGDTQPYGYTF.

This clone has just a few counts. The V gene is TRBV6-1, the J gene TRBJ2-7, with 9 bases fitting TRBD2. After removal of 6 bases from V and 6 bases from J, the junction contained 9 bases not matched to a gene. Germline CDR1 reads MNHNS; CDR2 reads SASEGT. This CDR3 contains 14 residues. The CDR3: CASRRASGILEQYF. Here the CDR3 DNA reads TGTGCCAGCAGAAGAGCTAGCGGGATACTCGAGCAGTACTTC.

The chain carries TRBV27 and TRBJ1-2; the D gene is possibly TRBD1 (6 bases). V was clipped by 6 bases and J by 0 bases, with 11 bases between them. The CDR3 sequence is 14 residues long. Germline V lookup: CDR1 MNHEY, CDR2 SMNVEV (reference sequence). The CDR3 coding sequence is TGTGCCAGCAGGCCCGGACAGCCTAACTATGGCTACACCTTC. This translates into CASRPGQPNYGYTF.

Only a few counts were recorded for this clone. The J gene is TRBJ2-5, the V gene TRBV7-9; D is unclear. Germline V gene data show CDR1 as SEHNR and CDR2 as FQNEAQ (reference sequence). Trimming stripped 1 base from V and 0 bases from J, with 9 bases between. The CDR3 runs to 15 residues. CDR3 DNA: TGTGCCAGCAGCTTAGGTAGTAGCCACCAAGAGACCCAGTACTTC. Its protein product is CASSLGSSHQETQYF.